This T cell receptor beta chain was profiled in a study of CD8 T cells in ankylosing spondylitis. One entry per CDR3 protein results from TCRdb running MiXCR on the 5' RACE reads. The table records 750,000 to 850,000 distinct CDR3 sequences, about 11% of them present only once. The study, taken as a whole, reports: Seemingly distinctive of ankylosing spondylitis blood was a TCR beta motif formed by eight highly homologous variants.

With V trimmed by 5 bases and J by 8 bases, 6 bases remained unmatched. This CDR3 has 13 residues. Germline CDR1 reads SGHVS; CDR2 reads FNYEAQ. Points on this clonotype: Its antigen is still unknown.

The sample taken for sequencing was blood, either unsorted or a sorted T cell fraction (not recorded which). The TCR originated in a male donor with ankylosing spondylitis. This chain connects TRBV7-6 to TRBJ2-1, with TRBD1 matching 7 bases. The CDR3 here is CASSKQGSHEQFF. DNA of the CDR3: TGTGCCAGCAGCAAACAGGGGTCCCATGAGCAGTTCTTC.